Following are 29 T cell receptor beta chains from one sample sequenced in a study of PD-1 blockade in classical Hodgkin lymphoma. Method: immunoSEQ multiplex PCR; TCRdb's copy keeps in-frame clones and lacks some. This table has some 21,000 clones, about 63% appearing once. Each of the patients experienced relapse following autologous stem cell transplantation, and their brentuximab vedotin exposure differed. The input for sequencing was peripheral blood mononuclear cells (PBMCs), taken at baseline. These TCRs come from a human donor with classical Hodgkin lymphoma.

This chain links TRBV28 with TRBJ2-3; the D gene is possibly TRBD2 (5 bases). The CDR3 has 16 residues. The V end lost 1 base, the J end lost 6 bases, and 17 bases lay between the germline ends. CDR1 is MDHEN and CDR2 is SYDVKM in the germline V gene. CDR3 in amino acids: CASSLLASGSPDTQYF. The DNA for the CDR3 is TGTGCCAGCAGTTTATTGGCCTCGGGGTCCCCGGATACGCAGTATTTT.

This clone was picked up a small number of times. The chain is built from TRBV7-2 and TRBJ1-5, with a tentative D call TRBD1 (6 bases). The CDR3 extends over 15 amino acids. Per the germline V gene, CDR1 is SGHTA and CDR2 is FQGNSA. Trimming pared 4 bases from V and 4 bases from J, leaving 14 bases between. For the CDR3, the DNA is TGTGCCAGCAGCTCAGACGACAGGCGGAATCAGCCCCAGCATTTT. This translates into CASSSDDRRNQPQHF. The full variable domain, its missing parts supplied by reference TRBV7-2 and TRBJ1-5, is GAGVSQSPSNKVTEKGKDVELRCDPISGHTALYWYRQSLGQGLEFLIYFQGNSAPDKSGLPSDRFSAERTGGSVSTLTIQRTQQEDSAVYLCASSSDDRRNQPQHFGDGTRLSIL.

This clone was seen more than once but under ten times. V usage is TRBV10-3 and J usage is TRBJ1-2, with D hard to call. CDR1 and CDR2 (germline): ENHRY, SYGVKD. V lost 4 bases and J 4 bases, leaving 10 bases between the germline ends. This CDR3 comprises 13 residues. The DNA of the CDR3 is TGTGCCATCAGTGTGGTCGTGGCCTATGGCTACACCTTC. Amino acids: CAISVVVAYGYTF.

The CDR3 sequence is CASSLEGSGNTIYF. In DNA form, the CDR3 reads TGCGCCAGCAGCTTGGAAGGCTCTGGAAACACCATATATTTT. This chain joins TRBV5-1 and TRBJ1-3; no firm D call. Trimming took off 0 bases at V and 0 bases at J, with 4 bases between the two ends. The CDR3 length is 14 residues. Germline CDR1 is SGHRS and CDR2 is YFSETQ. The full variable domain, rest sourced from reference TRBV5-1 and TRBJ1-3, is KAGVTQTPRYLIKTRGQQVTLSCSPISGHRSVSWYQQTPGQGLQFLFEYFSETQRNKGNFPGRFSGRQFSNSRSEMNVSTLELGDSALYLCASSLEGSGNTIYFGEGSWLTVV.

CDR3 in amino acids: CATTTPLEPDTQYF. DNA of the CDR3: TGTGCCACTACCACGCCACTTGAACCCGATACGCAGTATTTT. The J gene is TRBJ2-3, the V gene TRBV6-6, with D unclear. CDR1 MNHNY and CDR2 SVGAGI come from the germline V gene (reference sequence). Trimming took 10 bases from V and 6 from J, leaving 20 bases between them. This CDR3 is 14 amino acids long.

This chain uses TRBV25-1 with TRBJ1-1; D is uncertain. Trimming removed 8 bases from V and 3 bases from J, with 7 bases in between. In germline, CDR1 is MGHDK, CDR2 SYGVNS. CDR3 length: 11 residues. CDR3 in DNA: TGTGCCAGCGGTTTTGACACTGAAGCTTTCTTT. Translated: CASGFDTEAFF.

A few counts support this clone. The chain links TRBV5-4 to TRBJ2-2; D tentatively fits TRBD1 or TRBD2 (7 bases each). Trimming took 0 bases from V and 4 from J, leaving 13 bases between them. CDR1 and CDR2 (germline): SGHNT, YYREEE (reference sequence). This CDR3 is 16 amino acids long. CDR3 residues: CASSLGQGGRTGELFF. In DNA form, the CDR3 reads TGTGCCAGCAGCTTGGGACAGGGAGGGCGCACCGGGGAGCTGTTTTTT.

This clone was seen a few times. This chain links TRBV5-6 with TRBJ2-3; 8 bases fit TRBD2. The CDR3 spans 17 residues. Trimming removed 2 bases from V and 4 bases from J; junction bases left unmatched: 12. Germline V lookup: CDR1 SGHDT, CDR2 YYEEEE. The CDR3: CASSFMGLAGLADTQYF. In DNA form, the CDR3 reads TGTGCCAGCAGCTTTATGGGTTTAGCGGGGTTGGCAGATACGCAGTATTTT.

The rearrangement links TRBV7-8 to TRBJ2-2, with 7 bases aligning to TRBD1. After removal of 5 bases from V and 1 base from J, the junction contained 7 bases not matched to a gene. The CDR3 has 16 residues. Germline loops: CDR1 SGHVS, CDR2 FQNEAQ. The CDR3 sequence is CASSPMGQMNTGELFF. The CDR3 coding sequence is TGTGCCAGCAGCCCCATGGGACAGATGAACACCGGGGAGCTGTTTTTT. Full variable domain (rest looked up from reference TRBV7-8 and TRBJ2-2): GAGVSQSPRYKVAKRGQDVALRCDPISGHVSLFWYQQALGQGPEFLTYFQNEAQLDKSGLPSDRFFAERPEGSVSTLKIQRTQQEDSAVYLCASSPMGQMNTGELFFGEGSRLTVL.

This chain connects TRBV30 to TRBJ2-3; D gene unclear. Trimming cost V 5 bases and J 6 bases, with 12 bases left between them. The CDR3 length is 12 residues. Per germline, CDR1 GTSNPN and CDR2 SVGIG (reference sequence). The CDR3 sequence is CAWFRGPDTQYF. The CDR3 DNA reads TGTGCCTGGTTCCGAGGTCCGGATACGCAGTATTTT.

The chain employs TRBV27 and TRBJ2-5, with D maybe TRBD2 (5 bases). This CDR3 has 15 residues. V was cut by 1 base and J by 3 bases, with 12 bases left in between. Per the germline V gene, CDR1 is MNHEY and CDR2 is SMNVEV (reference sequence). The CDR3 region is CASSLFPRGKETQYF. The CDR3 nucleotides are TGTGCCAGCAGTTTATTCCCTAGAGGGAAAGAGACCCAGTACTTC.

The chain links TRBV2 to TRBJ1-4, with D perhaps matching TRBD1 (5 bases). This CDR3 is built from 14 residues. The ends were cut back, 6 bases at V and 7 bases at J, with 15 bases in the middle. CDR1 is SNHLY, CDR2 FYNNEI, per germline. The chain's CDR3 is CASSSGPRGEKLFF. The DNA for the CDR3 is TGTGCCAGCAGCTCAGGGCCCCGGGGTGAAAAACTGTTTTTT.

The V and J genes are TRBV27 and TRBJ1-4; 10 bases fit TRBD1. CDR3 size: 14 residues. The germline CDR1 and CDR2 sequences are MNHEY and SMNVEV (reference sequence). Germline trimming cut 5 bases from V and 7 bases from J; bases unmatched to any gene: 4. The CDR3 reads CASSRDRGGEKLFF. The DNA of the CDR3 is TGTGCCAGCAGTAGGGACAGGGGTGGTGAAAAACTGTTTTTT.

This sequence joins TRBV7-3 and TRBJ2-3; TRBD2 agrees at 7 bases. Trimming took 1 base from V and 1 from J; bases not matched to a gene: 2. The CDR3 totals 15 residues. The germline CDR1 and CDR2 sequences are SGHTA and FQGTGA. The CDR3 region is CASSLMAGGTDTQYF. CDR3 nucleotide sequence: TGTGCCAGCAGCTTAATGGCGGGAGGCACAGATACGCAGTATTTT.

This clone came up a few times. V usage is TRBV2 and J usage is TRBJ2-7; D uncertain. The V gene's germline CDR1 is SNHLY and CDR2 FYNNEI. CDR3 length: 11 amino acids. Trimming shortened V by 11 bases and J by 4 bases, and 12 bases separated the two germline ends. The DNA for the CDR3 is TGTGCCCTTGGTGCGGAATACGAGCAGTACTTC. Amino acid sequence: CALGAEYEQYF.

As to this clone: Other DNA variants within this sample encode the same CDR3. The chain uses TRBV27 and TRBJ2-3, with D tentatively TRBD1 (5 bases). Trimming stripped 2 bases from V and 3 bases from J, with 15 bases between. CDR1 MNHEY and CDR2 SMNVEV come from the germline V gene (reference sequence). CDR3 size: 16 residues. CDR3 sequence (DNA): TGTGCCAGCAGTTTAAGGGCAGGGCTTGTGACAGATACGCAGTATTTT. Its translation is CASSLRAGLVTDTQYF.

This sequence joins TRBV5-1 and TRBJ1-2; 7 bases are shared with TRBD1. Germline CDR1 is SGHRS and CDR2 is YFSETQ. After removal of 0 bases from V and 6 bases from J, the junction contained 8 bases not matched to a gene. This CDR3 is 15 amino acids long. The CDR3 protein is CASSLGIGTAHGYTF. The CDR3 bases are TGCGCCAGCAGCTTGGGTATTGGGACAGCCCATGGCTACACCTTC.

This clone was seen a single time. This chain joins TRBV4-3 and TRBJ1-1; the match to TRBD1 covers 11 bases. Germline V gene data show CDR1 as LGHNA and CDR2 as YSLEER. Trimming took 3 bases from V and 4 from J; bases not matched to a gene: 4. The CDR3 totals 15 residues. CDR3 sequence reads: CASSQHGTGGTEAFF. CDR3 nucleotides: TGCGCCAGCAGCCAGCACGGGACAGGGGGCACTGAAGCTTTCTTT.

On this clone itself: The sample carries other DNA sequences with the same CDR3. The chain employs TRBV7-9 and TRBJ1-3; D is unresolved. The CDR3 runs to 14 residues. Germline V CDR1 and CDR2: SEHNR, FQNEAQ (reference sequence). V lost 1 base, J lost 4 bases, and 8 bases lay in between. CDR3 residues: CASSLGVSGNTIYF. The CDR3 region has the DNA TGTGCCAGCAGCTTAGGAGTATCCGGAAACACCATATATTTT.

The V call is TRBV28, the J call TRBJ2-7; a weak D match, TRBD1 (6 bases). Trimming cost V 6 bases and J 1 base, with 7 bases left between them. The CDR3 is 12 residues long. The germline gives CDR1 MDHEN, CDR2 SYDVKM. The CDR3 sequence: CASRGQSYEQYF. The DNA of the CDR3 is TGTGCCAGCAGAGGACAGTCCTACGAGCAGTACTTC.

The chain links TRBV9 to TRBJ1-6, with D unclear. CDR1 and CDR2 from the germline V gene are SGDLS and YYNGEE. V lost 2 bases to trimming and J lost 6 bases, with 12 bases between them. The CDR3 has 15 amino acids. The chain's CDR3 is CASSVSAGGNSPLHF. The CDR3 region has the DNA TGTGCCAGCAGCGTCTCAGCAGGCGGTAATTCACCCCTCCACTTT.

The CDR3 region has the DNA TGTGCCAGCAGTAGGGGGGTTGGTTGGCAGCCCCAGCATTTT. This gives the protein CASSRGVGWQPQHF. The V and J genes are TRBV6-5 and TRBJ1-5, with a weak D call TRBD1 (6 bases). The ends were cut back, 5 bases at V and 7 bases at J, with 15 bases in the middle. Germline V CDR1 and CDR2: MNHEY, SVGAGI. The CDR3 length is 14 residues.

This clone has a handful of counts. The J gene is TRBJ2-1, the V gene TRBV6-4, with 8 bases aligning to TRBD2. J was trimmed by 2 bases and V by 2 bases; bases with no gene match: 2. The CDR3 length is 15 residues. Germline CDR1 and CDR2: MRHNA and SNTAGT. CDR3 loop: CASSDVAGPYNEQFF. DNA of the CDR3: TGTGCCAGCAGTGACGTAGCGGGGCCCTACAATGAGCAGTTCTTC.

This rearrangement joins TRBV11-3 to TRBJ2-1; 9 nucleotides line up with TRBD2. After removal of 0 bases from V and 9 bases from J, the junction contained 6 bases not matched to a gene. The CDR3 is made up of 15 amino acids. Germline V gene sequence: CDR1 SGHNT, CDR2 YENEEA. The CDR3 here is CASSLDSRGRAEQFF. The CDR3 nucleotides are TGTGCCAGCAGCTTAGATTCTCGCGGGAGGGCTGAGCAGTTCTTC. The full variable domain, with the rest looked up from reference TRBV11-3 and TRBJ2-1, is EAGVVQSPRYKIIEKKQPVAFWCNPISGHNTLYWYLQNLGQGPELLIRYENEEAVDDSQLPKDRFSAERLKGVDSTLKIQPAELGDSAVYLCASSLDSRGRAEQFFGPGTRLTVL.

CDR3 amino acids: CASSPQGLPGNTIYF. In DNA form, the CDR3 reads TGTGCCAGCAGCCCGCAGGGATTACCTGGAAACACCATATATTTT. The V and J genes are TRBV6-5 and TRBJ1-3, with D maybe TRBD1 (5 bases). Per germline, CDR1 MNHEY and CDR2 SVGAGI. The CDR3 is made up of 15 amino acids. The V gene lost 6 bases and the J gene lost 2 bases, with 14 bases spanning the gap.

V and J are TRBV27 and TRBJ2-2; TRBD2 matches 9 bases. The germline V gene has CDR1 MNHEY and CDR2 SMNVEV (reference sequence). The CDR3 totals 15 residues. V gave up 5 bases and J gave up 6 bases; unmatched junction bases: 7. The chain's CDR3 is CASSPSGGFPGELFF. CDR3 nucleotides: TGTGCCAGCAGTCCGAGCGGGGGGTTTCCCGGGGAGCTGTTTTTT.

The chain has TRBV5-6 and TRBJ2-2; 11 bases match TRBD2. J was trimmed by 4 bases and V by 4 bases; bases with no gene match: 6. This CDR3 region has 16 residues. Germline CDR1 is SGHDT and CDR2 is YYEEEE. The DNA of the CDR3 is TGTGCCAGCAGCCCGACTAGCGGGGTAATCACCGGGGAGCTGTTTTTT. Its protein product is CASSPTSGVITGELFF.

The chain employs TRBV28 and TRBJ1-3; D ambiguous. The V and J ends lost 7 bases and 1 base respectively, with 17 bases between them. This CDR3 is 16 amino acids long. In germline, CDR1 is MDHEN, CDR2 SYDVKM. The CDR3 loop reads CASTPDPTWSGNTIYF. The CDR3 nucleotides are TGTGCCAGCACCCCGGACCCTACTTGGTCTGGAAACACCATATATTTT.

V is TRBV9 and J is TRBJ2-2, with 10 bases matching TRBD2. Germline-derived CDR1 and CDR2 are SGDLS and YYNGEE. Trimming cost V 3 bases and J 6 bases; bases outside gene matches: 8. The CDR3 loop spans 16 amino acids. Here the CDR3 reads CASSGRAAGGPGELFF. The CDR3 region has the DNA TGTGCCAGCAGCGGGCGGGCAGCGGGGGGGCCCGGGGAGCTGTTTTTT.